The present T cell receptor beta chain was sequenced within a study of radiotherapy plus CTLA-4 blockade in lung cancer. A remark on this clone: Its specificity is unknown.

Whole-study findings and limits: Radiotherapy plus ipilimumab was followed by expansion in blood of tumor-derived TCR clones.

Participants had chemo-refractory metastatic non-small-cell lung cancer and were treated with focal radiation plus ipilimumab CTLA-4 blockade. CDR3 length: 19 amino acids. The ends were cut back, 0 bases at V and 0 bases at J, with 18 bases in the middle. Germline V gives CDR1 LNHNV, CDR2 YYDKDF (reference sequence). Sequencing used immunoSEQ multiplex PCR; TCRdb keeps in-frame clones, though not all of them. The sample yields tens of thousands of clones, approximately 80% seen once. The clonotype was recovered from a human donor with non-small cell lung cancer who had stable disease on radiotherapy plus ipilimumab. The chain carries TRBV15 and TRBJ1-3; D uncertain. This sample comprised peripheral blood, obtained from a patient treated with radiotherapy plus ipilimumab. The CDR3 here is CATSRDWASAAFSGNTIYF. The CDR3 DNA reads TGTGCCACCAGCAGAGATTGGGCGTCAGCAGCTTTCTCTGGAAACACCATATATTTT.